The 27 T cell receptor beta chains below come from one sample, sequenced in a study of early T cells in non-severe SARS-CoV-2 infection. TCRdb reanalysed the 5' RACE reads using MiXCR and keeps one entry per CDR3 protein. The table has roughly 53,000 distinct CDR3 sequences, about 10% seen once. Sequenced input: whole blood. The receptor set was obtained from an adult who was a healthcare worker with PCR-confirmed SARS-CoV-2 infection or an uninfected control (not recorded which).

V gene TRBV20-1 combines with J gene TRBJ1-2; D remains ambiguous. With 4 bases removed from V and 3 bases from J, the gap between germline ends came to 9 bases. Germline V gene sequence: CDR1 DFQATT, CDR2 SNEGSKA (reference sequence). This CDR3 spans 12 amino acids. Here the CDR3 reads CSAKLRDYGYTF. The DNA for the CDR3 is TGCAGTGCTAAACTAAGGGACTATGGCTACACCTTC.

This clonotype showed up just a few times. This chain links TRBV9 with TRBJ2-1, with 7 bases aligning to TRBD2. V trimming: 4 bases; J trimming: 7 bases; junction bases outside the gene matches: 11. This CDR3 is 15 amino acids long. The germline CDR1 and CDR2 sequences are SGDLS and YYNGEE. In DNA, the CDR3 is TGTGCCAGCAGCCCTCGCTCTAGCGGTACGAATGAGCAGTTCTTC. Translating it yields CASSPRSSGTNEQFF.

Concerning this clonotype itself: One base away lies a much larger clone, so this may be a sequencing read error. CDR3 protein: CASSSSGGSTGEPFF. The CDR3 nucleotides are TGTGCCAGCAGTTCCAGCGGGGGTAGCACCGGGGAGCCGTTTTTT. This sequence joins TRBV6-5 and TRBJ2-2, with 8 bases that match TRBD2. Per the germline V gene, CDR1 is MNHEY and CDR2 is SVGAGI. This CDR3 comprises 15 residues.

This clonotype showed up many times. This chain uses TRBV5-4 with TRBJ2-2; unclear D gene. The CDR3 spans 13 residues. V gave up 4 bases and J gave up 3 bases, with 7 bases separating them. In germline, CDR1 is SGHNT, CDR2 YYREEE (reference sequence). CDR3 in DNA: TGTGCCAGCAGCCGGTCGGACACCGGGGAGCTGTTTTTT. Translation: CASSRSDTGELFF.

In its sample, this clonotype was seen many times. This rearrangement joins TRBV6-2 or TRBV6-3 to TRBJ2-7; possibly TRBD2 for D (5 bases). The CDR3 spans 11 residues. CDR1 is MNHEY and CDR2 is SVGEGT in the germline V gene. Trimming stripped 4 bases from V and 7 bases from J, with 8 bases between. The DNA of the CDR3 is TGTGCCAGCAGTTTGGGGAGAGAGCAGTACTTC. Translated, it gives CASSLGREQYF.

This clonotype was seen more than once but under ten times. The chain recombines TRBV29-1 with TRBJ1-1; weak D call: TRBD1 (6 bases). The CDR3 consists of 13 residues. Trimming took off 4 bases at V and 0 bases at J, with 9 bases between the two ends. Germline V gene sequence: CDR1 SQVTM, CDR2 ANQGSEA. The CDR3 DNA reads as TGCAGCGTTGTTGGACAGATGAACACTGAAGCTTTCTTT. Amino acid sequence: CSVVGQMNTEAFF.

The chain is built from TRBV21-1 and TRBJ2-2; the table's TRBD2 call for D was not verified on the DNA. TRBV21-1 is an annotated pseudogene. The CDR3 is made up of 16 amino acids. CDR3 protein: CASNERDGRNTGELFF. Written as DNA, the CDR3 is TGTGCCAGCAACGAACGGGACGGCCGGAACACCGGGGAGCTGTTTTTT.

The chain recombines TRBV20-1 with TRBJ1-2, with 9 nucleotides matching TRBD1. The trim removed 2 bases at V and 5 bases at J, leaving 6 bases unmatched. Germline V lookup: CDR1 DFQATT, CDR2 SNEGSKA (reference sequence). The CDR3 runs 14 residues. CDR3 protein: CSARPWDREYGYTF. CDR3 DNA sequence: TGCAGTGCTAGACCATGGGACAGGGAATATGGCTACACCTTC.

This clonotype was observed many times. This chain links TRBV12-3 or TRBV12-4 with TRBJ2-1; D call uncertain. Between the trimmed V and J ends, which lost 11 bases and 10 bases, there was a span of 15 bases. This CDR3 is built from 11 residues. Written as DNA, the CDR3 is TGTGCCGGCGCTATCTGGATGGAGCAGTTCTTC. Its protein is CAGAIWMEQFF.

This clonotype was detected many times. The chain joins TRBV6-2 or TRBV6-3 to TRBJ2-1, with 8 bases fitting TRBD2. Unmatched junction bases numbered 7, after V lost 5 bases and J lost 4 bases. The CDR3 has 15 residues. Germline CDR1 is MNHEY and CDR2 is SVGEGT. The chain's CDR3 is CASSETSGSYNEQFF. CDR3 DNA sequence: TGTGCCAGCAGTGAAACTAGCGGCTCGTACAATGAGCAGTTCTTC.

CDR3: CASSSEGFGSVLAKNIQYF. The CDR3 DNA is TGTGCCAGCAGCTCCGAGGGATTCGGTTCAGTCCTAGCCAAAAACATTCAGTACTTC. This sequence joins TRBV7-6 and TRBJ2-4; D possibly corresponds to TRBD2 (5 bases). The CDR3 has 19 amino acids. V was shortened by 4 bases and J by 0 bases, with 22 bases between the two germline ends. CDR1 SGHVS and CDR2 FNYEAQ come from the germline V gene.

About this clonotype itself: A single base separates this from a much larger clone, so it may be a read error. This chain joins TRBV12-3 or TRBV12-4 and TRBJ1-2; 7 bases are shared with TRBD1. The ends lost 5 bases at V and 4 bases at J; junction bases unmatched: 7. This CDR3 region has 14 residues. CDR3 protein: CASSTGTATYGYTF. The CDR3 DNA follows: TGTGCCAGCAGTACGGGGACAGCCACCTATGGCTACACCTTC.

The chain couples TRBV5-1 to TRBJ2-7; 8 nucleotides align to TRBD2. There are 16 residues in the CDR3. Germline V gene lookup returns CDR1 SGHRS and CDR2 YFSETQ. V gave up 4 bases and J gave up 3 bases; unmatched junction bases: 12. CDR3 nucleotides: TGCGCCAGCAGCCATTTAGCGGGGCTAAGAGGCTACGAGCAGTACTTC. Translating it yields CASSHLAGLRGYEQYF.

This clonotype appeared a few times. The chain carries TRBV6-5 and TRBJ1-2; D remains unclear. The CDR3 runs to 14 residues. The V gene's germline CDR1 is MNHEY and CDR2 SVGAGI. Deletions cut 6 bases from V and 3 bases from J, with 14 bases between. The CDR3 DNA follows: TGTGCCAGCAGCTTGATTGGACCATACTATGGCTACACCTTC. Its translation: CASSLIGPYYGYTF.

There are many counts of this clonotype. The rearrangement links TRBV29-1 to TRBJ2-3; possible D gene TRBD1, 5 bases. Trimming cost V 3 bases and J 10 bases, with 17 bases left between them. Germline loops: CDR1 SQVTM, CDR2 ANQGSEA. The CDR3 runs 13 residues. The CDR3 DNA reads as TGCAGCGTTGAGGACACCTGGGATAAAGCGCAGTATTTT. Amino acids: CSVEDTWDKAQYF.

This clonotype has a handful of counts. The CDR3 spells CASSFFQEPAKNIQYF. DNA of the CDR3: TGTGCCAGCAGCTTTTTCCAGGAGCCCGCCAAAAACATTCAGTACTTC. The chain carries TRBV5-6 and TRBJ2-4; D gene unclear. In germline, CDR1 is SGHDT, CDR2 YYEEEE. The V end lost 2 bases, the J end lost 1 base, and 13 bases lay between the germline ends. The CDR3 consists of 16 residues.

There are a few counts of this clonotype. The J gene is TRBJ2-1, the V gene TRBV18; D gene uncertain. Germline CDR1 reads KGHSH; CDR2 reads LQKENI. This CDR3 contains 14 residues. V lost 0 bases, J lost 0 bases, and 3 bases lay in between. The CDR3 DNA follows: TGTGCCAGCTCACCACCGATCTCCTACAATGAGCAGTTCTTC. It translates to CASSPPISYNEQFF.

This clonotype was detected ten times or more. The chain has TRBV10-3 and TRBJ2-2; TRBD1 matches at 7 bases. Unmatched junction bases numbered 6, after V lost 5 bases and J lost 0 bases. Looked up from germline, CDR1 is ENHRY and CDR2 is SYGVKD. This CDR3 comprises 16 residues. CDR3 sequence reads: CAISSEGGTNTGELFF. CDR3 coding DNA: TGTGCCATCAGTTCGGAAGGGGGCACGAACACCGGGGAGCTGTTTTTT.

The genes are TRBV10-1 and TRBJ1-4, with D perhaps TRBD1 (6 bases). V dropped 5 bases and J dropped 7 bases, with 17 bases sitting between them. This CDR3 is 15 amino acids long. Per germline, CDR1 WNHNN and CDR2 SYGVQD (reference sequence). CDR3 loop: CASSSGAEWGEKLFF. The CDR3 DNA reads TGCGCCAGCAGTTCAGGGGCCGAATGGGGTGAAAAACTGTTTTTT.

This clonotype has ten or more counts. This chain connects TRBV7-2 to TRBJ1-3; no firm D call. The germline CDR1 and CDR2 sequences are SGHTA and FQGNSA. CDR3 length equals 18 residues. The V end lost 5 bases, the J end lost 0 bases, and 20 bases lay between the germline ends. This CDR3 is CASSPRSRVQSSGNTIYF. The CDR3 DNA reads TGTGCCAGCAGCCCTAGGTCAAGGGTCCAAAGCTCTGGAAACACCATATATTTT.

The chain carries TRBV7-2 and TRBJ2-7; 7 bases agree with TRBD2. The CDR3 contains 14 residues. V gave up 5 bases and J gave up 6 bases; unmatched junction bases: 10. Germline CDR1 is SGHTA and CDR2 is FQGNSA. In nucleotides, the CDR3 is TGTGCCAGCAGCCCCTCGACGGGGGGAGTCGAGCAGTACTTC. It specifies CASSPSTGGVEQYF.

This clonotype came up many times. CDR3 amino acids: CAWNIQGITEAFF. The CDR3 bases are TGTGCCTGGAACATACAGGGGATCACTGAAGCTTTCTTT. V gene TRBV30 combines with J gene TRBJ1-1; 7 bases are a match to TRBD1. Germline CDR1 GTSNPN, CDR2 SVGIG (reference sequence). Losses at the gene ends were 4 bases for V and 4 bases for J; bases not matched to a gene: 6. This CDR3 comprises 13 residues.

The genes are TRBV5-1 and TRBJ1-4, with a tentative D call TRBD1 (5 bases). The ends were cut back, 0 bases at V and 8 bases at J, with 11 bases in the middle. This CDR3 is 14 amino acids long. Per germline, CDR1 SGHRS and CDR2 YFSETQ. The CDR3 nucleotides read TGCGCCAGCAGCTTGGACCAGGGAGGCGAAAAACTGTTTTTT. It encodes CASSLDQGGEKLFF.

This chain connects TRBV9 to TRBJ1-1; TRBD1 is a possible D gene (5 bases). Trimming pared 3 bases from V and 0 bases from J, leaving 9 bases between. Per germline, CDR1 SGDLS and CDR2 YYNGEE. There are 14 residues in the CDR3. In DNA, the CDR3 is TGTGCCAGCAGCGCAAGGGACGTGAACACTGAAGCTTTCTTT. Protein sequence: CASSARDVNTEAFF.

This clonotype was counted only a few times. The rearrangement uses TRBV24-1 and TRBJ2-3; D is perhaps TRBD2 (5 bases). V lost 5 bases and J 3 bases, leaving 14 bases between the germline ends. Germline V gene lookup returns CDR1 KGHDR and CDR2 SFDVKD. This CDR3 spans 15 amino acids. The CDR3 loop is CATSVSGSGTDTQYF. As DNA, the CDR3 is TGTGCCACCAGTGTCAGCGGCAGCGGAACAGATACGCAGTATTTT.

This clonotype was seen ten or more times. V usage is TRBV12-3 or TRBV12-4 and J usage is TRBJ2-3; 11 bases are shared with TRBD2. V dropped 6 bases and J dropped 1; count of bases not matched to a gene: 0. The CDR3 is 14 amino acids. CDR3: CASRGLAGTDTQYF. In DNA form, the CDR3 reads TGTGCCAGCAGGGGACTAGCGGGCACAGATACGCAGTATTTT.

This clonotype was seen only a few times. The chain recombines TRBV5-5 with TRBJ1-1; D remains unclear. This CDR3 has 15 residues. Trimming took 0 bases from V and 0 from J, leaving 9 bases between them. Germline values: CDR1 SGHKS, CDR2 YYEKEE (reference sequence). The CDR3 DNA reads as TGTGCCAGCAGCTTGGGGCACAGCATGAACACTGAAGCTTTCTTT. This translates into CASSLGHSMNTEAFF.